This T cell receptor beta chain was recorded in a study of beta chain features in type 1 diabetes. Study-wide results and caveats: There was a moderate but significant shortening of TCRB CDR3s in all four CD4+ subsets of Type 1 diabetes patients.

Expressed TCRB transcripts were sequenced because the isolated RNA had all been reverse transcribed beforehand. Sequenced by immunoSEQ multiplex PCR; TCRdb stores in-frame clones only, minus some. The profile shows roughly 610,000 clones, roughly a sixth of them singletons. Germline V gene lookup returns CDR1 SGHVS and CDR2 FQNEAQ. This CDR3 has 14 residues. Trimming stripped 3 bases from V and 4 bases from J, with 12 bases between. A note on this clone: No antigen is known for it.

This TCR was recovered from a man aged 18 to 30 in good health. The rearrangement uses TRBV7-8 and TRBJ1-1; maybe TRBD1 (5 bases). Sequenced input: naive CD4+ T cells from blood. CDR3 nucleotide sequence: TGTGCCAGCAGCTTCGGCAGGGATGGCACTGAAGCTTTCTTT. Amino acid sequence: CASSFGRDGTEAFF.